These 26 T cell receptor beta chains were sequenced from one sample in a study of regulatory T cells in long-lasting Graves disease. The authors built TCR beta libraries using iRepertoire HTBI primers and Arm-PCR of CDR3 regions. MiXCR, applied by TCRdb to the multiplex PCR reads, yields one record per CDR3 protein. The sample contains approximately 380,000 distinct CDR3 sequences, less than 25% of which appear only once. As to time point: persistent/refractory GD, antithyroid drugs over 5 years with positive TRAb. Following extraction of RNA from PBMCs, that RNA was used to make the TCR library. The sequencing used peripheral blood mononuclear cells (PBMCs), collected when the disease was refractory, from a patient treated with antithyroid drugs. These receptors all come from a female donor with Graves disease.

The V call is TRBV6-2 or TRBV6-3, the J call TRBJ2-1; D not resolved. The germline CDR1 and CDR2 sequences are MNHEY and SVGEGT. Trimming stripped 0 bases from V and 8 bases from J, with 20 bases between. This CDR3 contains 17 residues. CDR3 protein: CASSYSNLREGMHEQFF. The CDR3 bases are TGTGCCAGCAGTTACTCGAACCTAAGAGAAGGCATGCATGAGCAGTTCTTC.

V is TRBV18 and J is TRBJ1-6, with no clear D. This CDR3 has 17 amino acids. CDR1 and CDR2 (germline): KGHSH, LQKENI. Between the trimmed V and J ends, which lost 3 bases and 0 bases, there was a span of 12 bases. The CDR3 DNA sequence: TGTGCCAGCTCACCTGGGCGGACTGGCTCCTATAATTCACCCCTCCACTTT. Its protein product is CASSPGRTGSYNSPLHF.

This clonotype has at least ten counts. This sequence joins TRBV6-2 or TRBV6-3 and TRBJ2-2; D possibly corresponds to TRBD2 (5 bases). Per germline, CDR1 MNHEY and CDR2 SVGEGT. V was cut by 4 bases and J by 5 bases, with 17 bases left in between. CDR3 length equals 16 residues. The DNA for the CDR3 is TGTGCCAGCAGTTCACATAGGGCCGGAGGAACCGGGGAGCTGTTTTTT. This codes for CASSSHRAGGTGELFF.

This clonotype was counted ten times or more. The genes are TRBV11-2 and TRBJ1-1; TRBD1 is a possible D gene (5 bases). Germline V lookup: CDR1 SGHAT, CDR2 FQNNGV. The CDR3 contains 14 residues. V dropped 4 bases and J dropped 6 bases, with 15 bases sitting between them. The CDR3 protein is CASSSGTAGAEAFF. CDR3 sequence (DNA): TGTGCCAGCAGCTCAGGGACGGCTGGGGCTGAAGCTTTCTTT. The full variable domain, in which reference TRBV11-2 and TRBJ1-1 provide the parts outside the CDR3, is EAGVAQSPRYKIIEKRQSVAFWCNPISGHATLYWYQQILGQGPKLLIQFQNNGVVDDSQLPKDRFSAERLKGVDSTLKIQPAKLEDSAVYLCASSSGTAGAEAFFGQGTRLTVV.

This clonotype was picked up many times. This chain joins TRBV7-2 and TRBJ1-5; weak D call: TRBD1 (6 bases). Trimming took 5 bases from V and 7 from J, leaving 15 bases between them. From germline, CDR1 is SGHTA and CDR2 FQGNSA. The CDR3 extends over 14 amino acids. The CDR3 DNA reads TGTGCCAGCAGCCAACAGGGAACCGGGCAGCCCCAGCATTTT. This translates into CASSQQGTGQPQHF.

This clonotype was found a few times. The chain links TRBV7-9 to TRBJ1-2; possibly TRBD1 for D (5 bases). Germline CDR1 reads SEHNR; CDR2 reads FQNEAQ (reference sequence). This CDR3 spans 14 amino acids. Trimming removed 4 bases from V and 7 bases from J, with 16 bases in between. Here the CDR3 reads CASSSDTKRSGYTF. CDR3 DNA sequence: TGTGCCAGCAGCTCGGACACCAAGAGGAGTGGCTACACCTTC.

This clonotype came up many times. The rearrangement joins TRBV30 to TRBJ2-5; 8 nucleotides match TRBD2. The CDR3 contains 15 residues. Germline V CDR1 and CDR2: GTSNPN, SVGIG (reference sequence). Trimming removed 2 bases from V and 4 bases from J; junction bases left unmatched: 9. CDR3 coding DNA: TGTGCCTGGAGTCCTCTCGGGGGGGGCGGAGAGACCCAGTACTTC. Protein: CAWSPLGGGGETQYF.

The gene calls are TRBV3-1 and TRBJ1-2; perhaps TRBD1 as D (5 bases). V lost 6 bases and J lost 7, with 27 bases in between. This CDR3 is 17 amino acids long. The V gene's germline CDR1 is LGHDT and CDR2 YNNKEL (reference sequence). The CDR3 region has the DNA TGTGCCAGCAGTCCGGGGTACCGGGACGGTGGTTCGAGTGGCTACACCTTC. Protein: CASSPGYRDGGSSGYTF.

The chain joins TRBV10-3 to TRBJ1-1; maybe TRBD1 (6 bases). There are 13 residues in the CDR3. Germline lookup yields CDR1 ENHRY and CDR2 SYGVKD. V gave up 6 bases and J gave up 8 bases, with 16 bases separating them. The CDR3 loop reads CAIRDQVGHEAFF. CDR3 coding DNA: TGTGCCATCAGGGATCAGGTGGGACACGAAGCTTTCTTT.

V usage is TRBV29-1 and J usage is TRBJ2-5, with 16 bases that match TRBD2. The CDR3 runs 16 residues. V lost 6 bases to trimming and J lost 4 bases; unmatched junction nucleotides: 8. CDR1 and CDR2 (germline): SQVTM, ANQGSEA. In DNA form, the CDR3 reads TGCAGCGTGCTCGGGACTAGCGGGAGGGAGGGAGAGACCCAGTACTTC. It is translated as CSVLGTSGREGETQYF.

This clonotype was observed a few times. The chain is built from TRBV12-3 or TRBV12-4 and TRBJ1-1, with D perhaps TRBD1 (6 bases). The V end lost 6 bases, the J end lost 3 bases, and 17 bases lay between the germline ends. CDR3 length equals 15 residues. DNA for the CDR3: TGTGCCAGCAGCCCGTGGGTGGGGGCTGACACTGAAGCTTTCTTT. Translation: CASSPWVGADTEAFF.

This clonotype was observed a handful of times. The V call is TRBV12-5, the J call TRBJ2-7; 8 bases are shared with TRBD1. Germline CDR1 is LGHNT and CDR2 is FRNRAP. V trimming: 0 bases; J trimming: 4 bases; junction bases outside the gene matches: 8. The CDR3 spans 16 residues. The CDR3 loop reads CASGLVIGRGLYEQYF. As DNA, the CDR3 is TGTGCTAGTGGTTTGGTAATCGGCAGGGGGCTTTACGAGCAGTACTTC.

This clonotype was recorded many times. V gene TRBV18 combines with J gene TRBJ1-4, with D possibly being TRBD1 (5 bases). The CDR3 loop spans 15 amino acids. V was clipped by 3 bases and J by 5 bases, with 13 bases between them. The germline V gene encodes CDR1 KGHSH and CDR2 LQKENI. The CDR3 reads CASSPPGHVNEKLFF. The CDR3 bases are TGTGCCAGCTCACCGCCGGGGCACGTGAATGAAAAACTGTTTTTT.

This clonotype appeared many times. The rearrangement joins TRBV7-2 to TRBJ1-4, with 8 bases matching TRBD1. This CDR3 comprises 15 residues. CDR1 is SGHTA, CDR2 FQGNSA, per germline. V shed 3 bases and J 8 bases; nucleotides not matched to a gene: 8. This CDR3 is CASSFTPGGREKLFF. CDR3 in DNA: TGTGCCAGCAGCTTTACCCCAGGGGGCCGGGAAAAACTGTTTTTT.

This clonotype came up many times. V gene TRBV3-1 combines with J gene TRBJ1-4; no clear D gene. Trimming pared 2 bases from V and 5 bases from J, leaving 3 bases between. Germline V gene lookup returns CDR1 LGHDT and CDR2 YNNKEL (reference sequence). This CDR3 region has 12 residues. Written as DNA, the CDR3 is TGTGCCAGCAGCCAACCGAATGAAAAACTGTTTTTT. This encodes CASSQPNEKLFF.

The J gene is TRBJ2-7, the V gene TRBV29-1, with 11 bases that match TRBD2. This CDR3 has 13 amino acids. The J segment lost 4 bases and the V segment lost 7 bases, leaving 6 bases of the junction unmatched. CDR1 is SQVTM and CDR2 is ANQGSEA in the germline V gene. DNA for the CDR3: TGCAGCGCTACTAGCGGGAGCCGGTACGAGCAGTACTTC. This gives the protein CSATSGSRYEQYF.

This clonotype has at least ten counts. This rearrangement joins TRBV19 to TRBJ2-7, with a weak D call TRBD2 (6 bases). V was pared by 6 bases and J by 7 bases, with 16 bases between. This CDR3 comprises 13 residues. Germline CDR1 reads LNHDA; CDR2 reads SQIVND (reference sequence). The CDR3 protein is CASSAGTSGEQYF. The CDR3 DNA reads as TGTGCCAGTAGCGCCGGGACTTCGGGGGAGCAGTACTTC.

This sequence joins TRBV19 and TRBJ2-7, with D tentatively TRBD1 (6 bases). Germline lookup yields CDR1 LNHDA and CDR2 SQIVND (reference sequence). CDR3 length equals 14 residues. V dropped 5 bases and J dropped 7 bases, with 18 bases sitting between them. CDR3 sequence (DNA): TGTGCCAGTAGTCCAAGGACAGATTACAATGAGCAGTACTTC. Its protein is CASSPRTDYNEQYF.

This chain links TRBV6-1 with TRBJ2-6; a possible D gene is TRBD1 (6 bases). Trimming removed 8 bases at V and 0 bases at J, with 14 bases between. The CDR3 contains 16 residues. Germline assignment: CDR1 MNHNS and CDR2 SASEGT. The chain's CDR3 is CASQRQATSGANVLTF. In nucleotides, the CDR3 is TGTGCCAGCCAAAGACAGGCGACCTCTGGGGCCAACGTCCTGACTTTC.

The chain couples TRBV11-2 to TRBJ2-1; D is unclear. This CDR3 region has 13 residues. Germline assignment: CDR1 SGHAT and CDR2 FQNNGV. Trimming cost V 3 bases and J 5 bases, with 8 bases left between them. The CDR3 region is CASSLIFHNEQFF. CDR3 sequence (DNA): TGTGCCAGCAGCTTGATTTTCCACAATGAGCAGTTCTTC.

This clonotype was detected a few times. CDR3 nucleotides: TGTGCCAGCAGTCTACAGGGATTTAGCTCCTATAATTCACCCCTCCACTTT. Residues: CASSLQGFSSYNSPLHF. The V gene is TRBV6-4, the J gene TRBJ1-6; TRBD1 is a possible D gene (6 bases). The CDR3 spans 17 residues. V was clipped by 5 bases and J by 0 bases, with 14 bases between them. CDR1 is MRHNA, CDR2 SNTAGT, per germline.

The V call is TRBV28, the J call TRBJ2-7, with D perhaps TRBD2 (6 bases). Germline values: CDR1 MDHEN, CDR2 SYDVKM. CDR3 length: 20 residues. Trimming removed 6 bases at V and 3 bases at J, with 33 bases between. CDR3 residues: CASSVANPTRFFFSGYEQYF. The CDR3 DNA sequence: TGTGCCAGCAGCGTAGCTAATCCGACTAGATTTTTTTTCTCGGGCTACGAGCAGTACTTC.

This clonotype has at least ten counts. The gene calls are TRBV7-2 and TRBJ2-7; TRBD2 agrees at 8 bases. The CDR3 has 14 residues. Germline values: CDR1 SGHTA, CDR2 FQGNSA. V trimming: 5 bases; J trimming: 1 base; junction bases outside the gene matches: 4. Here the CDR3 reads CASSAGLGSYEQYF. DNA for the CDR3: TGTGCCAGCAGCGCGGGACTAGGGTCCTACGAGCAGTACTTC.

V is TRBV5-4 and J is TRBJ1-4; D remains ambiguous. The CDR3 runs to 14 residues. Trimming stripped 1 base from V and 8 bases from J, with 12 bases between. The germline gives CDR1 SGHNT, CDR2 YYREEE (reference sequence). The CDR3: CASSLLGPREKLFF. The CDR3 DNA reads TGTGCCAGCAGCTTGCTGGGTCCTCGCGAAAAACTGTTTTTT.

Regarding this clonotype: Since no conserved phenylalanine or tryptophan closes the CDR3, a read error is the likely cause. Here the CDR3 DNA reads TGCAGTGCACAACTCCCAGGGCGGGACTCCTACGAGCAGTACCTC. This translates into CSAQLPGRDSYEQYL. The rearrangement links TRBV20-1 to TRBJ2-7; TRBD2 is a possible D gene (6 bases). The CDR3 loop spans 15 amino acids. CDR1 DFQATT and CDR2 SNEGSKA come from the germline V gene (reference sequence). Trimming removed 6 bases at V and 0 bases at J, with 18 bases between.

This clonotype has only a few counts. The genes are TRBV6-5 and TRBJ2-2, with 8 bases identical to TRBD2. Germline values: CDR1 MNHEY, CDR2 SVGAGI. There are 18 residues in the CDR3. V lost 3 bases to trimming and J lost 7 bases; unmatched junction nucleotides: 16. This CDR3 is CASSYTLTGLGVRGELFF. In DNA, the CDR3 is TGTGCCAGCAGTTATACCTTGACGGGACTAGGCGTTCGCGGGGAGCTGTTTTTT.